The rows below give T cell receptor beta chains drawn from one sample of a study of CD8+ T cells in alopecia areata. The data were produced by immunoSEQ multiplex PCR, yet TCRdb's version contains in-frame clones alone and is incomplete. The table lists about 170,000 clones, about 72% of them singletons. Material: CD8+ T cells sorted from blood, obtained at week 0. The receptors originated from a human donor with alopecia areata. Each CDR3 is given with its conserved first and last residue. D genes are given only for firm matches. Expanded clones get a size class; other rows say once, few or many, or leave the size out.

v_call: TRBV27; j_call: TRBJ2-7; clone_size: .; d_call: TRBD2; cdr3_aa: CASSLSSGRAYEQYF; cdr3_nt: TGTGCCAGCAGTTTATCTAGCGGGAGAGCCTACGAGCAGTACTTC
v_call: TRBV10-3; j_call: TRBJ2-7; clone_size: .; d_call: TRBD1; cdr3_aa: CAISEDQLKTGEWEQYF; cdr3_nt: TGTGCCATCAGTGAGGACCAACTTAAGACAGGGGAGTGGGAGCAGTACTTC
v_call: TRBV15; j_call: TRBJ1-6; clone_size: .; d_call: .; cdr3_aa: CATGERGYNSPLHF; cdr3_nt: TGTGCCACCGGCGAAAGGGGCTATAATTCACCCCTCCACTTT
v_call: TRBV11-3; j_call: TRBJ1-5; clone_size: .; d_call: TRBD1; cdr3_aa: CASRPTGGFCQPQHF; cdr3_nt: TGTGCCAGCAGACCGACAGGGGGATTTTGTCAGCCCCAGCATTTT
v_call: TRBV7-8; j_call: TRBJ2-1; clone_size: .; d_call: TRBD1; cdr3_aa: CASTSGQGGEQFF; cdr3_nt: TGTGCCAGCACCTCGGGACAGGGTGGTGAGCAGTTCTTC
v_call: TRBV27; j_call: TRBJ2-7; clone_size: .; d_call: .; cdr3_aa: CASSLKGYEQYF; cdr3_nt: TGTGCCAGCAGCCTAAAAGGATACGAGCAGTACTTC
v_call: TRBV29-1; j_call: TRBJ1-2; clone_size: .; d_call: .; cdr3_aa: CSVEDATGYTF; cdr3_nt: TGCAGCGTTGAAGATGCGACTGGCTACACCTTC
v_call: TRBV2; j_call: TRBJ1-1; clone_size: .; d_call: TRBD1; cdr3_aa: CASSIGQGTEAFF; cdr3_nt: TGTGCCAGCAGCATTGGACAGGGGACTGAAGCTTTCTTT
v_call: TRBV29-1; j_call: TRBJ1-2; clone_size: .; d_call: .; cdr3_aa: CSVEGGQGRPHNYGYTF; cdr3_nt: TGCAGCGTTGAGGGGGGGCAGGGGCGCCCTCATAACTATGGCTACACCTTC
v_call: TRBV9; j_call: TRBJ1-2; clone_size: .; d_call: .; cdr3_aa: CASSVETESYGYTF; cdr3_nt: TGTGCCAGCAGCGTAGAGACTGAGAGCTATGGCTACACCTTC
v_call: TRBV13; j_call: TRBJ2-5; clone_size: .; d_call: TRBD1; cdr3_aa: CASSNLTGEETQYF; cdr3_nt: TGTGCCAGCAGCAATCTGACAGGGGAAGAGACCCAGTACTTC
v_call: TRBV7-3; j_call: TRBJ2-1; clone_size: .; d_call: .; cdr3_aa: CASSLVARDEQFF; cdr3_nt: TGTGCCAGCAGTTTAGTAGCGCGGGATGAGCAGTTCTTC
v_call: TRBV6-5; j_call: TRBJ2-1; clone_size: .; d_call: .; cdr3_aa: CASRTLNEQFF; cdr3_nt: TGTGCCAGCAGGACCCTAAATGAGCAGTTCTTC
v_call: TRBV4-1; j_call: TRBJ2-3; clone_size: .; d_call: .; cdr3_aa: CASSLVQDTQYF; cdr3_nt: TGCGCCAGCAGCCTAGTTCAGGATACGCAGTATTTT
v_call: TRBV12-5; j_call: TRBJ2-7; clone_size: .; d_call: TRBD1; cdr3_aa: CASAPGQWDHEQYF; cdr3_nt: TGTGCTAGTGCGCCGGGACAGTGGGACCACGAGCAGTACTTC
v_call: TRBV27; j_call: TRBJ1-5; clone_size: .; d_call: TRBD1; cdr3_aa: CASSQDRGWQPQHF; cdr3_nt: TGTGCCAGCAGTCAGGACAGGGGTTGGCAGCCCCAGCATTTT
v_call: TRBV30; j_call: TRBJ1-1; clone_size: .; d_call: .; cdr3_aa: CAWSVWGRPEAFF; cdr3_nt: TGTGCCTGGAGTGTATGGGGGAGGCCTGAAGCTTTCTTT
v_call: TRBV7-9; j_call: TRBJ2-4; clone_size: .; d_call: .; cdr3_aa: CASSKSHIELSYF; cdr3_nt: TGTGCCAGCAGCAAGTCTCACATCGAGCTTTCGTACTTC
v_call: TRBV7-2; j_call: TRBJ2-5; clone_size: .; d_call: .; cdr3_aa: CASSPTGEVGTQYF; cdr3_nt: TGTGCCAGCAGCCCAACAGGGGAGGTCGGGACCCAGTACTTC
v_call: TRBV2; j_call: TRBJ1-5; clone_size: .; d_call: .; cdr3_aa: CASYGGPHQPQHF; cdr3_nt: TGTGCCAGCTACGGCGGGCCCCATCAGCCCCAGCATTTT
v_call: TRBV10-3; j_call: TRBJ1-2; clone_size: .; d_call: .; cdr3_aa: CAISWGYGYTF; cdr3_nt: TGTGCCATCAGTTGGGGATATGGCTACACCTTC
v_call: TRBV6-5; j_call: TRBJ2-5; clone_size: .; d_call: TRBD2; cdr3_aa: CASRLAASAETQYF; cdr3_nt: TGTGCCAGCAGACTAGCGGCGTCCGCGGAGACCCAGTACTTC
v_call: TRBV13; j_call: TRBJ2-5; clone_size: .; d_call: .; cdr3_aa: CASSKNQETQYF; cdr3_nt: TGTGCCAGCAGCAAAAATCAAGAGACCCAGTACTTC
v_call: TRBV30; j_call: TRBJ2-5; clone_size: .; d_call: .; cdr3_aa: CAWSDTGTQYF; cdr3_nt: TGTGCCTGGAGCGATACAGGGACCCAGTACTTC
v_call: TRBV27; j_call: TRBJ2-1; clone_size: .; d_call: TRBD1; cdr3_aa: CASSFRDRPYNEQFF; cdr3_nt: TGTGCCAGCAGTTTCCGGGACAGACCCTACAATGAGCAGTTCTTC
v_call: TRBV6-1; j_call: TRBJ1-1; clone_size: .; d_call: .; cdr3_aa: CASRGEGQRNTEAFF; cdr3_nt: TGTGCCAGCAGGGGAGAGGGACAAAGGAACACTGAAGCTTTCTTT
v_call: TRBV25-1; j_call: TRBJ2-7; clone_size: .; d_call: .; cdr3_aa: CASSDSSQGPNPTKQYF; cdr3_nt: TGTGCCAGCAGTGACTCATCACAGGGTCCGAACCCTACGAAGCAGTACTTC
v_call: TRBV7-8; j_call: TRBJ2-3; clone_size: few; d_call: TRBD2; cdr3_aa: CASSPLAGSTDTQYF; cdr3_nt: TGTGCCAGCAGCCCACTAGCGGGGAGCACAGATACGCAGTATTTT
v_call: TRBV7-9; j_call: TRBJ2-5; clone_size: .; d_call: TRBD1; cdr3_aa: CASSLSSGQGKETQYF; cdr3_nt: TGTGCCAGCAGCTTGTCGTCCGGACAGGGTAAAGAGACCCAGTACTTC
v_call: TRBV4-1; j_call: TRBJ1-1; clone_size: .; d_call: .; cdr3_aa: CASSQDMGTEAFF; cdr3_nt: TGCGCCAGCAGCCAAGATATGGGTACTGAAGCTTTCTTT
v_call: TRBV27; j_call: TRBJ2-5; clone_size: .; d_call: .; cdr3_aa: CASSFGGTQYF; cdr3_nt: TGTGCCAGCAGTTTCGGGGGGACCCAGTACTTC
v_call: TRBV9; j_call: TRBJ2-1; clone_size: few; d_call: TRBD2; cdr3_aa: CASSDYSGAYNEQFF; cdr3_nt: TGTGCCAGCAGCGACTATAGCGGGGCTTACAATGAGCAGTTCTTC
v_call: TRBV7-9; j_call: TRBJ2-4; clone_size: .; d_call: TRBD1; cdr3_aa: CASSAAGTGNIQYF; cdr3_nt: TGTGCCAGCAGCGCCGCCGGGACAGGAAACATTCAGTACTTC
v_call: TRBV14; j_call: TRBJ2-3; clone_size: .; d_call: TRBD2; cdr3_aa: CASSQEWTSSTDTQYF; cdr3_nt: TGTGCCAGCAGCCAAGAATGGACTAGTAGCACAGATACGCAGTATTTT
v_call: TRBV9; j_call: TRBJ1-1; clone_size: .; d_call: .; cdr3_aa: CASSVDGRANTEAFF; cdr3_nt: TGTGCCAGCAGCGTAGATGGCAGAGCGAACACTGAAGCTTTCTTT
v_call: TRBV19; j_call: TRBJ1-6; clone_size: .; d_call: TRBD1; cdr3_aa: CASSRGTGGNSPLHF; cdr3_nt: TGTGCCAGTAGTAGGGGCACAGGGGGTAATTCACCCCTCCACTTT
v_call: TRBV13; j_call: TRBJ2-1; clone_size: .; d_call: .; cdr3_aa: CASSLGTRGNNEQFF; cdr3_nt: TGTGCCAGCAGCTTAGGAACGCGTGGGAACAATGAGCAGTTCTTC
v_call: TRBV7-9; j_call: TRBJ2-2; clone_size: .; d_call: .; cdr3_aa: CASSLDPGGRTGELFF; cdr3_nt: TGTGCCAGCAGCCTGGACCCCGGAGGGCGCACCGGGGAGCTGTTTTTT
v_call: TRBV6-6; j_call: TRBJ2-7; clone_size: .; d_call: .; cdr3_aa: CASSYSIYEQYF; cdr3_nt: TGTGCCAGCAGTTACTCGATCTACGAGCAGTACTTC
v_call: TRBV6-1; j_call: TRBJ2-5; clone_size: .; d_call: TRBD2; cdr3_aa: CASSVWRGAQETQYF; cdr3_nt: TGTGCCAGCAGTGTTTGGCGGGGGGCCCAAGAGACCCAGTACTTC
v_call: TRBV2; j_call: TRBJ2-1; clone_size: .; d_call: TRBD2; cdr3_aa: CASSEVGLESREQFF; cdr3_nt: TGTGCCAGCAGTGAGGTGGGACTAGAGAGTCGTGAGCAGTTCTTC
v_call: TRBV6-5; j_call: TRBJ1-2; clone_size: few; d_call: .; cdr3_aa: CASSYQAKDRYTF; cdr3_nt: TGTGCCAGCAGTTACCAAGCAAAGGATCGCTACACCTTC
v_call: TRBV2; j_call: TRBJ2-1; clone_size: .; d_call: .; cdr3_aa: CASFPGASYNEQFF; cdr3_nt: TGTGCCAGCTTCCCGGGGGCCTCCTACAATGAGCAGTTCTTC
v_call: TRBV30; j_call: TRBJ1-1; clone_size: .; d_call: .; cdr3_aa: CAWDPGGTEAFF; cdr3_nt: TGTGCCTGGGACCCCGGCGGCACTGAAGCTTTCTTT
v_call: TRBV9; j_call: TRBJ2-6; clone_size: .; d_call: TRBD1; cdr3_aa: CASSDGQGKPSGANVLTF; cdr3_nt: TGTGCCAGCAGCGACGGACAGGGAAAGCCCTCTGGGGCCAACGTCCTGACTTTC
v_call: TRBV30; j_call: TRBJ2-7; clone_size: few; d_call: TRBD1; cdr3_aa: CAWSSPGQGALEQYF; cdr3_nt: TGTGCCTGGAGTTCTCCGGGACAGGGGGCCCTCGAGCAGTACTTC
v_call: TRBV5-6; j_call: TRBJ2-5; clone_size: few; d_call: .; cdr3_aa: CASSLVQAEGPQVTQYF; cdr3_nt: TGTGCCAGCAGCTTGGTGCAGGCAGAGGGACCCCAGGTGACCCAGTACTTC
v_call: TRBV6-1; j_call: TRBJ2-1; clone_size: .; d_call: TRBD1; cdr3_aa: CASSEAGQSSYNEQFF; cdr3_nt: TGTGCCAGCAGTGAAGCGGGACAGAGCTCCTACAATGAGCAGTTCTTC
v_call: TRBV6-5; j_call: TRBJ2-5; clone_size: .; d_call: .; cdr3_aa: CASSYSKGVQETQYF; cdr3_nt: TGTGCCAGCAGTTACTCGAAAGGGGTCCAAGAGACCCAGTACTTC
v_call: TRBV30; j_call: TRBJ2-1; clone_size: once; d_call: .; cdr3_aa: CAWTGGYNEQFF; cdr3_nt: TGTGCCTGGACGGGTGGGTACAATGAGCAGTTCTTC
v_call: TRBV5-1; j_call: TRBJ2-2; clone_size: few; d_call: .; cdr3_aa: CASSLKAGGELFF; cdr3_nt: TGCGCCAGCAGCTTGAAGGCCGGCGGGGAGCTGTTTTTT
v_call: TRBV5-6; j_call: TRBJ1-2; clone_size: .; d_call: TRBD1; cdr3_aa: CASSFGTGNYGYTF; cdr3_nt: TGTGCCAGCAGCTTCGGGACAGGAAACTATGGCTACACCTTC
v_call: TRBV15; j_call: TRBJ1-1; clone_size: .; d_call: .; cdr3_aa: CATSRGSLEAFF; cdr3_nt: TGTGCCACCAGCAGGGGCTCACTAGAAGCTTTCTTT
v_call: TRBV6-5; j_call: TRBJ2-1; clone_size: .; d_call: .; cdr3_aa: CASSYSNSNEQFF; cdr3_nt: TGTGCCAGCAGTTACTCGAACAGCAATGAGCAGTTCTTC
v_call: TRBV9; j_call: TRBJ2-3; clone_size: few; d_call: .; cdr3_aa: CASSPQAASTDTQYF; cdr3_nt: TGTGCCAGCAGCCCACAAGCGGCTAGCACAGATACGCAGTATTTT